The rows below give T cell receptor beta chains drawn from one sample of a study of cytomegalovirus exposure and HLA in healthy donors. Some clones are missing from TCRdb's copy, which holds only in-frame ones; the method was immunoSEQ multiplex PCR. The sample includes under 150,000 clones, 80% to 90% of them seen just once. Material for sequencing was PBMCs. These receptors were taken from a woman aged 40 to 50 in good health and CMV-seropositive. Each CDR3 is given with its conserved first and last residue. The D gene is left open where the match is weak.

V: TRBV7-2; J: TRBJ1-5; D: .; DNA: TGTGCCAGCAGCCCCCGGGGTCAGGCAGCACAGCCCCAGCATTTT; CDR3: CASSPRGQAAQPQHF
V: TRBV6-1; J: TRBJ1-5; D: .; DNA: TGTGCCAGCAGGGAAGGGGGGGGTGGCAATCAGCCCCAGCATTTT; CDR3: CASREGGGGNQPQHF
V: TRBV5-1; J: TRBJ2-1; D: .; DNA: TGCGCCAGCAGCTTTCGGTTAGCGTCCCAATCGGGCAATGAGCAGTTCTTC; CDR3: CASSFRLASQSGNEQFF
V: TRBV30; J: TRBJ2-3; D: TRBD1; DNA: TGTGCCTGGAGTGGGAGCAGGGGGCGGGATACGCAGTATTTT; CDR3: CAWSGSRGRDTQYF
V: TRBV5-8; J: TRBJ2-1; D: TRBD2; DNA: TGTGCCAGCAGCTTGACGGGAGGGATTAACAATGAGCAGTTCTTC; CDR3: CASSLTGGINNEQFF
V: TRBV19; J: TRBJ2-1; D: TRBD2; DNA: TGTGCCAGTAGTAGCGGGGGGGCTTACAATGAGCAGTTCTTC; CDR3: CASSSGGAYNEQFF
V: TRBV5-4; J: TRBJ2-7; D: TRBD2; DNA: TGTGCCAGCAGCTGGGGGGGAGGGATGAGGAGCTCCTACGAGCAGTACTTC; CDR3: CASSWGGGMRSSYEQYF
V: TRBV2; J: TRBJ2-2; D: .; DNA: TGTGCCAGCAGTCCCGATAGCGGGAACACCGGGGAGCTGTTTTTT; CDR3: CASSPDSGNTGELFF
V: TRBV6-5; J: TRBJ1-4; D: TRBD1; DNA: TGTGCCAGCAGACAGGGGGCGCGGAAACTGTTTTTT; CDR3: CASRQGARKLFF
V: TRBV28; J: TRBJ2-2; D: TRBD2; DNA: TGTGCCAGCAGTTTTGAACTAGCGGGGCCCACCGGGGAGCTGTTTTTT; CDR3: CASSFELAGPTGELFF
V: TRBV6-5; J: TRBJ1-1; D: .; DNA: TGTGCCAGCAGTTACGGGGGGGGTAGTGAAGCTTTCTTT; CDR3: CASSYGGGSEAFF